Listed below are T cell receptor beta chains from one sample, sequenced in a study of graft-versus-host responses after intestinal transplantation. Using immunoSEQ multiplex PCR, the repertoire was profiled, and TCRdb retains in-frame clones only, with some absent. There are roughly 100,000 clones in the sample; 80% to 95% occur only once, and 0.95% to 1.5% lies in the top ten. No antigen has been identified for these receptors. Sequenced here: unstimulated CD8+ T cells sorted from spleen or lymph node cells, sampled before intestinal transplant. The receptors come from a human donor who received an intestinal transplant. The CDR3 runs from the conserved cysteine through the conserved F or W. A D gene is named only where the DNA matches it firmly. Clone size is given for some rows only: seen once, a few or many times, or a class if the clone is expanded.

d_call clone_size j_call v_call cdr3_aa cdr3_nt
NA few TRBJ1-1 TRBV7-6 CASSLDRVGLVPFF TGTGCCAGCAGCTTAGACAGGGTGGGCCTGGTACCTTTCTTT
NA NA TRBJ1-1 TRBV11-2 CASTFRDADPNTEAFF TGTGCCAGCACTTTTAGGGACGCAGACCCGAACACTGAAGCTTTCTTT
TRBD1 NA TRBJ2-1 TRBV5-1 CASSLERGLYNEQFF TGCGCCAGCAGCTTGGAAAGGGGGCTCTACAATGAGCAGTTCTTC
TRBD1 NA TRBJ1-1 TRBV6-5 CASGTENTEAFF TGTGCCAGTGGGACAGAGAACACTGAAGCTTTCTTT
NA few TRBJ1-6 TRBV4-1 CASSQGSGAWYSPLHF TGCGCCAGCAGCCAAGGATCGGGGGCTTGGTATTCACCCCTCCACTTT
NA NA TRBJ2-7 TRBV20-1 CSARAEYEQYF TGCAGTGCTAGGGCAGAATACGAGCAGTACTTC
NA NA TRBJ2-5 TRBV2 CASSEGVRDYQETQYF TGTGCCAGCAGTGAAGGGGTACGGGACTACCAAGAGACCCAGTACTTC
NA NA TRBJ2-5 TRBV4-1 CASSQEPIRETQYF TGCGCCAGCAGCCAAGAGCCTATCCGAGAGACCCAGTACTTC
TRBD1 NA TRBJ2-1 TRBV25-1 CASSEYFGTGQGYNEQFF TGTGCCAGCAGTGAATATTTCGGGACCGGACAGGGGTACAATGAGCAGTTCTTC
NA NA TRBJ2-7 TRBV9 CASSVAPDISYEQYF TGTGCCAGCAGCGTAGCACCGGACATCTCCTACGAGCAGTACTTC
NA NA TRBJ1-4 TRBV5-1 CASSLVGAGEKLFF TGCGCCAGCAGCTTGGTAGGGGCCGGTGAAAAACTGTTTTTT
NA NA TRBJ2-7 TRBV2 CASREFSEQYF TGTGCCAGCAGGGAATTCTCCGAGCAGTACTTC
NA NA TRBJ2-1 TRBV10-2 CASSESTHNEQFF TGCGCCAGCAGTGAGTCGACCCACAATGAGCAGTTCTTC
TRBD1 few TRBJ1-2 TRBV2 CASSLGTAYGYTF TGTGCCAGCAGTTTAGGGACAGCCTATGGCTACACCTTC
NA once TRBJ2-7 TRBV14 CASSPAVSFSYEQYF TGTGCCAGCAGCCCAGCTGTATCCTTCTCCTACGAGCAGTACTTC
TRBD2 once TRBJ2-5 TRBV9 CASSVGGGEETQYF TGTGCCAGCAGCGTAGGGGGAGGGGAAGAGACCCAGTACTTC
TRBD2 NA TRBJ2-1 TRBV4-1 CASSQSGGSTYNEQFF TGCGCCAGCAGCCAAAGCGGGGGGAGCACCTACAATGAGCAGTTCTTC
TRBD2 NA TRBJ2-5 TRBV18 CASSESGAKTQYF TGTGCCAGCTCGGAAAGCGGGGCTAAGACCCAGTACTTC
TRBD2 NA TRBJ2-1 TRBV13 CASSSWTSGGAFEQFF TGTGCCAGCAGCTCCTGGACTAGCGGGGGGGCCTTTGAGCAGTTCTTC
NA NA TRBJ1-4 TRBV15 CATSAVSGAPKVGLFF TGTGCCACCAGCGCGGTTTCCGGGGCGCCTAAGGTTGGACTGTTTTTT
TRBD2 NA TRBJ2-2 TRBV7-6 CASSLTSGGFGELFF TGTGCCAGCAGCTTGACTAGCGGGGGGTTCGGGGAGCTGTTTTTT
NA NA TRBJ2-1 TRBV27 CASSLHLSYNEQFF TGTGCCAGCAGTTTACACCTTTCTTATAATGAGCAGTTCTTC
NA NA TRBJ2-7 TRBV7-2 CASSLGLGGPYEQYF TGTGCCAGCAGTCTTGGCTTGGGGGGACCCTACGAGCAGTACTTC
NA NA TRBJ1-2 TRBV7-6 CASSLRPVEMNGYTF TGTGCCAGCAGCTTAAGACCGGTGGAGATGAATGGCTACACCTTC
NA NA TRBJ2-4 TRBV2 CASSESFAKNIQYF TGTGCCAGCAGTGAATCCTTCGCCAAAAACATTCAGTACTTC
TRBD2 once TRBJ2-1 TRBV19 CASSIFAGGRYNEQFF TGTGCCAGTAGTATATTTGCGGGGGGCCGCTACAATGAGCAGTTCTTC
TRBD2 few TRBJ2-3 TRBV20-1 CSALAVSQYF TGCAGTGCGCTAGCGGTATCGCAGTATTTT
NA NA TRBJ1-1 TRBV7-8 CASSFRGPEAFF TGTGCCAGCAGCTTCCGGGGGCCTGAAGCTTTCTTT
NA NA TRBJ2-1 TRBV11-3 CASSSTRDSTYNEQFF TGTGCCAGCAGCTCCACTCGAGACAGCACCTACAATGAGCAGTTCTTC
NA NA TRBJ1-5 TRBV12-2 CASRLAFGQGWGQPQHF TGTGCAAGTCGCTTAGCGTTCGGGCAGGGCTGGGGACAGCCCCAGCATTTT
NA NA TRBJ1-1 TRBV7-9 CASRPTAGANTEAFF TGTGCCAGCAGACCGACTGCGGGTGCGAACACTGAAGCTTTCTTT
TRBD2 NA TRBJ2-5 TRBV6-6 CASSRGLAGAETQYF TGTGCCAGCAGCCGCGGACTAGCGGGGGCTGAGACCCAGTACTTC
NA NA TRBJ2-7 TRBV27 CASSLSTGAAYEQYF TGTGCCAGCAGTTTATCGACCGGGGCCGCCTACGAGCAGTACTTC
NA NA TRBJ2-5 TRBV29-1 CSVGGIWETQYF TGCAGCGTTGGAGGGATTTGGGAGACCCAGTACTTC
NA NA TRBJ2-1 TRBV7-9 CASSLTLEPNNEQFF TGTGCCAGCAGCTTAACCCTTGAGCCGAACAATGAGCAGTTCTTC
NA NA TRBJ2-5 TRBV12-5 CASGLSSQTETQYF TGTGCTAGTGGTTTGTCCTCTCAGACCGAGACCCAGTACTTC
NA NA TRBJ2-1 TRBV11-2 CASSFLAGRTSSYNEQFF TGTGCCAGCAGCTTCCTGGCGGGAAGAACGAGCTCCTACAATGAGCAGTTCTTC
TRBD1 NA TRBJ2-3 TRBV6-5 CASSYGTGRGTDTQYF TGTGCCAGCAGTTATGGGACAGGGAGAGGCACAGATACGCAGTATTTT
TRBD2 NA TRBJ2-7 TRBV9 CASSLSGGAVDEQYF TGTGCCAGCAGCCTAAGCGGGGGGGCCGTCGACGAGCAGTACTTC
NA NA TRBJ1-4 TRBV7-6 CASSRGGRGEKLFF TGTGCCAGCAGCCGAGGGGGAAGAGGTGAAAAACTGTTTTTT
NA NA TRBJ1-2 TRBV11-2 CASSFWSINGYGYTF TGTGCCAGCAGCTTTTGGAGCATTAATGGCTATGGCTACACCTTC
NA NA TRBJ2-7 TRBV5-1 CASSLSPYEQYF TGCGCCAGCAGCCTTTCCCCCTACGAGCAGTACTTC
NA NA TRBJ1-1 TRBV5-6 CASSSGPSGVGEAFF TGTGCCAGCAGCTCCGGACCCAGCGGGGTGGGTGAAGCTTTCTTT
NA NA TRBJ2-1 TRBV15 CATSPGPPSSYNEQFF TGTGCCACCAGCCCCGGACCACCGAGCTCCTACAATGAGCAGTTCTTC